Here is one TCR beta chain with its context. The target of this receptor is not known. Within one base of it there is no much larger clone, and no base qualities were kept. This sample is drawn from a study of long-term antiretroviral therapy in people with HIV (dated by TCRdb to between 2021 and 2022). General notes on the study: The earliest samples were collected roughly a decade before the 2015 WHO recommendation for immediate ART, at a time when ART was usually postponed until CD4 counts fell. This retrospective serial study examined whether starting ART and sustained HIV suppression were associated with changes in the composition and diversity of the TRB repertoire in peripheral blood. A total of about 180 cryopreserved PBMC samples were contributed to the cohort by 30 adults with confirmed HIV infection, with samples collected serially over a mean of approximately six years (range 1-12). About 40% of the roughly 30 participants with HIV were female. No cross-contamination during QIAcube processing turned up in test extractions that ran a monoclonal T-cell line alongside 30 or so polyclonal samples.

The immunoSEQ hsTCRB v3.0 assay was used at survey level resolution for TRB variable region sequencing. The target sequencing depth for TRB was about 40,000-50,000 T-cell genomes per sample. Pooled TRB libraries were sequenced on an Illumina MiSeq with a v3 150-cycle kit. On the authors' methods: Repertoire analysis was run in R within a reproducible Nextflow workflow that covered QC, data transformation and analysis. LymphoSeq2, an R package for exploring AIRR-Seq data, was used to implement the custom analyses. Four samples that yielded fewer than 5000 total TRB sequences were excluded, so that more than 150 HIV repertoires were analyzed. Among the 180 to 200 retained HIV repertoires, 59 were collected before ART initiation and approximately 130 were collected after ART initiation. Repertoires were downsampled to 5000 TRB nucleotide sequences, and summary statistics were averaged over 100 downsampling iterations. TRB sequences were retained for analysis only if CDR3 regions of at least seven amino acids were present. Two measures captured diversity: a Shannon entropy-derived clonality score and the Gini coefficient. In the repertoire networks, any two of the top 5000 CDR3 amino acid sequences were linked whenever the two sequences differed by an edit distance of one. Antigen specificity groups and MHC restriction were predicted for TRB CDR3 amino acid sequences with GLIPH2. Known CMV, EBV, HIV or tissue antigen associations were flagged by matching CDR3 amino acid sequences against VDJdb and McPAS-TCR. Pre-ART, post-ART and control groups were compared with Wilcoxon signed-rank tests and Holm-Bonferroni correction. This immuneACCESS table, as held by TCRdb, lists in-frame sequences with V and J called but not all clones. Of the missing ones, under half trace to an unresolved V gene in checked studies; the others have no known cause. For V, J and clone size, that table is used; D and trimming come from the DNA. The sample yields over 25,000 clones; around 87% were counted once. Jointly, the top ten make up about 4% of the sample.

Overall study results and their limits: ART initiation was associated with a significant increase in TRB diversity, but diversity stayed significantly below transplant donor controls even after long-term ART. No data were available on ART adherence, viral resistance or therapy changes, limiting inferences about post-ART repertoire changes. Expanded TRB clones identified before ART initiation dominated the repertoire at all time points, although this dominance fluctuated and declined in many PLHIV after ART. Because pre-ART samples had limited cell numbers, profiling was done on unsorted PBMC rather than on sorted CD4+ and CD8+ T cells. HIV repertoires had narrower CDR3 length ranges than controls, and the network structure suggested an antigen-experienced repertoire that shifted only slightly toward naive after ART. The samples span the years 2004 to 2017, and the ART regimens used may be less effective than current regimens. Since PBMC availability was limited, sequencing covered only the TCR beta chain, with no alpha chain pairing.

To be included, a participant needed at least one PBMC sample from before ART initiation plus at least two post-ART samples. Treatment was received in the United States of America by all participants with HIV. Before DNA extraction, cryopreserved samples containing roughly 0.9-10 million PBMC were thawed and washed. At the time of the earliest PBMC sample for each participant with HIV, ages ranged from roughly 23 to 60 years. Each participant contributed PBMC samples from 1-4 timepoints before ART initiation and 2-8 timepoints after ART initiation, with a median of 7 samples. Serial HIV viral load, CD4+ T-cell count, ART history and demographic data were obtained for every participant. Genomic DNA was extracted from unsorted PBMC with a Qiagen kit on a QIAcube, processed in batches of 12 samples. For CDR1 and CDR2, the germline V gene lists SGDLS and YYNGEE. Deletion took 4 bases off V and 5 bases off J, with a span of 6 bases between the germline ends. CDR3 length: 12 amino acids, cysteine to phenylalanine. This entry keeps only the CDR3 DNA: 36 bases, framed from base 1.

The source of this sequence is a woman between 18 and 29 years old with HIV. Sequenced here: unsorted PBMCs, sampled 0.5 years after starting antiretroviral therapy. The sequence joins TRBV9 to TRBJ2-2, with no confidently assigned D gene. This receptor carries the CDR3 CASSLSTGELFF. The nucleotide sequence reads TGTGCCAGCAGCCTAAGTACCGGGGAGCTGTTTTTT.